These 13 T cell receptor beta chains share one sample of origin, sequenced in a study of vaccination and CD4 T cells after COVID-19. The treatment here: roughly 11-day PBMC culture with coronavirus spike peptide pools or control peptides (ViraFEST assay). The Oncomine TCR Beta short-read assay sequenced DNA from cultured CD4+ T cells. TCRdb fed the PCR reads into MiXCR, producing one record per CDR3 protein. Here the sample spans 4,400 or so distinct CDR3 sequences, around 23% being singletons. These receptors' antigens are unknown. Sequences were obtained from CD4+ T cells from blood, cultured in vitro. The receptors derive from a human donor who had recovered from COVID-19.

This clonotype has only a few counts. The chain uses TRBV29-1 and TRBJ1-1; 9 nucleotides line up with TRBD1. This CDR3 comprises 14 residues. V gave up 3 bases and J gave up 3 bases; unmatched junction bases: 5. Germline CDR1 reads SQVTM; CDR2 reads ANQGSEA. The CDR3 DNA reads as TGCAGCGTTGATCCGGGACAGGGAGACACTGAAGCTTTCTTT. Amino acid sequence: CSVDPGQGDTEAFF.

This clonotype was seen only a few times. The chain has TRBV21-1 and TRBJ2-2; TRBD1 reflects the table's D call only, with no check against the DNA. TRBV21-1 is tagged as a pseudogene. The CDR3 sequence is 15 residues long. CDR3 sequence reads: CASSIGRETTGELFF. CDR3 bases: TGTGCCAGCAGCATCGGCAGGGAAACCACCGGGGAGCTGTTTTTT.

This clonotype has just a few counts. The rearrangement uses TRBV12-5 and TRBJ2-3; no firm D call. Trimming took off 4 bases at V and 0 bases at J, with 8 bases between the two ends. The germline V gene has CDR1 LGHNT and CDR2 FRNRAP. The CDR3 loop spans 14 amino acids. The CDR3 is CASGSVASTDTQYF. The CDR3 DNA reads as TGTGCTAGTGGTTCAGTTGCCAGCACAGATACGCAGTATTTT.

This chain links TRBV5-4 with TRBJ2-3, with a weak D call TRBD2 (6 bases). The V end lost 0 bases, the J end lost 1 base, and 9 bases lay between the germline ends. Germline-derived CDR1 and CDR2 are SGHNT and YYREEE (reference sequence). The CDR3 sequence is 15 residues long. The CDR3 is CASSLAGVGTDTQYF. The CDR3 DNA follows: TGTGCCAGCAGCTTGGCGGGGGTTGGCACAGATACGCAGTATTTT.

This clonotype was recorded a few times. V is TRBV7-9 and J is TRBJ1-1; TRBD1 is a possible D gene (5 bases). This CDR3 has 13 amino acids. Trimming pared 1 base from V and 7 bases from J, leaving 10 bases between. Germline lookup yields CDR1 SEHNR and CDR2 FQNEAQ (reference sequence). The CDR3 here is CASSLDGGLEAFF. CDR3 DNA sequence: TGTGCCAGCAGCTTAGATGGGGGTCTTGAAGCTTTCTTT.

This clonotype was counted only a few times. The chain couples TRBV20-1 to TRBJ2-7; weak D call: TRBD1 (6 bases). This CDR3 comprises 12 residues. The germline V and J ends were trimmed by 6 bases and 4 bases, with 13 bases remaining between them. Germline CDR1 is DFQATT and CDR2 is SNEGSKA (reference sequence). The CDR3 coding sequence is TGCAGTGCCCTCAAGGGGGATTACGAGCAGTACTTC. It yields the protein CSALKGDYEQYF.

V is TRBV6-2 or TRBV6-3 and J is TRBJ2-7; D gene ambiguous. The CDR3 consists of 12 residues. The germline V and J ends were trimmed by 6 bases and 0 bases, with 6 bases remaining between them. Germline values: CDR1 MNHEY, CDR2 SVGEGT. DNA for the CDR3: TGTGCCAGCAGCCCGAGCTCCTACGAGCAGTACTTC. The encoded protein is CASSPSSYEQYF.

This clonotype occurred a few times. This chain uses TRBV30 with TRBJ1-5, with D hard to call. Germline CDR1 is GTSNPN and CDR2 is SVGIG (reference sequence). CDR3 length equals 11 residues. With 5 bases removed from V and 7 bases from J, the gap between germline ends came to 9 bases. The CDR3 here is CAWGGEQPQHF. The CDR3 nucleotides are TGTGCCTGGGGTGGGGAACAGCCCCAGCATTTT.

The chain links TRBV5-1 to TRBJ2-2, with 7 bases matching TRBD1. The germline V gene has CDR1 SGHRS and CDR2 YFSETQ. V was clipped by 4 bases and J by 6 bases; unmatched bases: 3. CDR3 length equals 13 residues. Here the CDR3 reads CASSQGQPGELFF. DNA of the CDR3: TGCGCCAGCAGCCAGGGACAGCCCGGGGAGCTGTTTTTT.

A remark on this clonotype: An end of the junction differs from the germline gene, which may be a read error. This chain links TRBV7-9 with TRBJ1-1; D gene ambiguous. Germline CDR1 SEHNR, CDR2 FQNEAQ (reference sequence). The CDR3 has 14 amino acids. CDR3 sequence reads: CAGSFQSGDTEAFF. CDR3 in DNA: TGTGCCGGCAGCTTCCAGTCGGGCGACACTGAAGCTTTCTTT.

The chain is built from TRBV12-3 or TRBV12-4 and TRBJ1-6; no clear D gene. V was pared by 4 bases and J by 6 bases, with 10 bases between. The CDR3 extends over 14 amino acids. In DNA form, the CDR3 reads TGTGCCAGCAGTTCATCGGGGTCTAATTCACCCCTCCACTTT. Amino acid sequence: CASSSSGSNSPLHF.

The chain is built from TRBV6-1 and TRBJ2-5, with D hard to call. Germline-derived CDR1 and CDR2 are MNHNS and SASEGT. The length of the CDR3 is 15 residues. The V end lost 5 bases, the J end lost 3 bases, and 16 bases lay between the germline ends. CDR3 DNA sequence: TGTGCCAGCAGTCTACGAATCGACATTAAAGAGACCCAGTACTTC. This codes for CASSLRIDIKETQYF.

CDR3 region: CASHTITGGSTDTQYF. CDR3 nucleotides: TGTGCCAGCCATACTATAACGGGGGGGAGCACAGATACGCAGTATTTT. J is TRBJ2-3 and V is TRBV18; 8 bases match TRBD2. In germline, CDR1 is KGHSH, CDR2 LQKENI. There are 16 residues in the CDR3. J was trimmed by 0 bases and V by 8 bases; bases with no gene match: 10.